This T cell receptor beta chain was identified in a study of response to subunit inactivated influenza vaccine. MiXCR, applied by TCRdb to the RT-PCR reads, yields one record per CDR3 protein. This repertoire shows about 240,000 distinct CDR3 sequences, 12% found once; its top ten account for 7.8%. With respect to this clonotype: Its antigen is undetermined.

Overall study findings and caveats: After each seasonal influenza vaccination, few new T cells are recruited, the authors suggested.

This CDR3 region has 18 residues. V was clipped by 4 bases and J by 3 bases; unmatched bases: 14. Germline CDR1 LGHNA, CDR2 YSLEER. The gene calls are TRBV4-3 and TRBJ2-7, with 11 bases lining up with TRBD1. The clonotype comes from a man aged 45 to 65 who received an inactivated influenza vaccine. Material: non-naive T cells sorted from PBMCs, obtained 14 days before vaccination. The CDR3 region is CASSRTPPGQGVGYEQYF. The CDR3, as DNA: TGCGCCAGCAGCCGAACCCCTCCGGGACAGGGGGTCGGCTACGAGCAGTACTTC.